Given below is one TCR beta chain in context. This clonotype was picked up a small number of times. No antigen is known for it. No per-base quality is available; no much larger clone lies one base away. According to the study, the label for this sample's time point signals: patch test 1, 2 weeks after DPC sensitization. This sample's treatment or condition label indicates: therapeutic diphenylcyclopropenone sensitization with weekly scalp DPC. At each patch-test visit, blood was drawn before the patch test was applied. Patients were considered eligible if aged 18 to 70, diagnosed with alopecia and deemed suitable for DPC therapy, and patients were excluded if pregnant. Total RNA was extracted from unfractionated whole blood collected in Tempus Blood RNA tubes. The source of the sample is a study of human T cells and chemical hapten exposure (dated by TCRdb to about 2021). Study-level background: For sensitization, 2% DPC in acetone was applied to a 2 cm by 2 cm area of upper inner arm skin. Most of the patients in the cohort were female, and the cohort covered alopecia areata with under or over 50% scalp involvement, alopecia totalis and alopecia universalis. Throughout the study period of roughly 24 weeks, patients also received therapeutic DPC doses to the scalp every week. Blood samples were taken from patients before sensitization (week 0) and then at 2, 6 and about 24 weeks after DPC sensitization. The libraries were sequenced as a pool, and the TCR yield per sample differed mostly because of small variations in library volumes within the pool. Peripheral blood TCR repertoire changes were tracked in vivo in alopecia patients during primary and secondary sensitization to the hapten diphenylcyclopropenone (DPC). For TCR sequencing, blood came from 25 to 35 alopecia patients at anywhere from one to four time points (pre-sensitization, 2, 6 and 24 weeks). Patch tests used Finn chambers with 0.01% DPC on the upper back, scored after 6 days by International Contact Dermatitis Research Group standards. Study-wide findings and limitations: Patch test score correlated positively with the number of PT1 expanded TCRs, reaching significance at thresholds 8, 16 and 32 but not at 4. Repeated subsampling changed both the strength of the expansion versus patch-test correlation and the threshold at which that correlation became significant. Because every patient had alopecia, a presumed autoimmune disease, the patients' immune response might differ from that of healthy individuals. DPC sensitization did not change how many TCRs were above 1 in 1000 frequency, and no evidence was found of alterations in global repertoire structure. Compared with pre-sensitization or healthy control sets, expanded TCRs formed significantly more large CDR3 similarity clusters, which is consistent with antigen-driven responses.

CDR1 MNHEY and CDR2 SVGAGI are derived from the germline V gene. Trimming takes 5 bases off V and 3 bases off J; junction bases not matched to a gene: 5. Reading from cysteine to phenylalanine, the CDR3 counts 14 amino acids. Only the CDR3 region is kept as DNA, spanning 42 bases read in frame from base 1. The receptor library was made with RACE. Sequencing instrument: NextSeq 500. During library preparation, unique molecular identifiers were attached to individual cDNA molecules so that TCRs could be counted in a quantitative, reproducible way. Each blood RNA sample was used to sequence both TCR alpha and TCR beta chains. The study's own analysis went as follows. Samples had a median of approximately 96,000 TCRs, with a range from roughly 20,000 to 690,600. V, J and CDR3 annotation of the TCR reads was performed with the Decombinator software suite. For the PS versus PT1 abundance plots, all samples were subsampled to the same number of TCRs (28,000). TCRs were defined as expanded if absent before sensitization and observed at least eight times at the 2-week time point. The public reads were run again by TCRdb, first through fastp at Q25 and then through MiXCR, and only productive beta chains were kept. Rows are unified per CDR3 protein, each entry keeping the most common DNA and genes. What appears here as the V and J calls and clone size reflects TCRdb's work, not the paper's. The sample yields some 180,000 distinct CDR3 sequences; about a fifth were counted once. The leading ten clones occupy approximately 6.7% of the sample.

Here the sequenced sample was whole blood, taken in connection with sensitization to the hapten diphenylcyclopropenone (DPC). The chain employs TRBV6-5 and TRBJ1-2, with TRBD1 identical over 8 junction bases. The sequence came from a woman aged 45-65 years with alopecia areata. Some clones in this sample may be carry-over from other donors' samples. The DNA sequence is given as TGTGCCAGCAGTGTCACAGGGGGGGACTATGGCTACACCTTC. Translated, this is CASSVTGGDYGYTF.